This TCR beta chain was recorded in a study of cytomegalovirus exposure and HLA in healthy donors (dated by TCRdb to 2017 to 2019). For the wider study: An earlier analysis of some 620 of the donors reported around 280 Gb of sequence data and 117 million unique TCR beta sequences obtained from about 179 million T cells. All discovery cohort repertoires had been generated on a single sequencing platform. A later analysis re-analyzed previously published TCR beta repertoires from roughly 690 donors and added high-resolution HLA genotyping to study TCR occurrence patterns. Rather than using new phenotypic data, the later analysis identified candidate immune exposures from TCR beta sequences and from how often those sequences occurred across donors. Among roughly 370 genotyped donors of the cohort, an average of 235,054 unique TCR beta nucleotide sequences were sequenced per donor, about a sixth of them non-productive. A later genetic analysis took genome-wide SNP genotypes for about three fifths of the 666 donors and used that subset as a discovery cohort. To predict cytomegalovirus infection status, the study combined high-throughput TCR immunosequencing, statistical association of individual TCRs with disease status, and machine learning. A separate validation cohort of about 110 different subjects was used in addition to the approximately 700-subject first cohort. Typing coverage differed by locus: A, B, C, DRB1 and DQB1 were typed in roughly 629-630 donors, DQA1 in around 500, DPA1 in around 610, and DPB1 in approximately 450. The study aimed to test whether signatures of past pathogen exposure could be identified by cataloging public T cell receptors. Because of strong linkage in the cohort, five DR-DQ haplotypes were treated as single units for association and clustering. HLA typing covered class I and class II loci at four-digit resolution. In an earlier analysis of around 540 of the donors, high-throughput TCR beta sequencing was used to judge whether each TCR beta V gene segment behaved as functional or pseudogenic. The genetic ancestry cluster associated with self-reported Caucasian donors included roughly four fifths of the approximately 430 genotyped donors. Using immunosequencing, the study profiled T cell repertoires from fewer than 850 subjects and related those repertoires to cytomegalovirus serostatus. Donor age, sex, ethnicity and CMV serostatus were compiled alongside the repertoire data. An early release covering 500 to 750 HLA-typed donors comprised approximately 300 gigabases of sequencing data and 85 million or so unique TCR sequences. Overall study results and their limits: A later analysis found that most CMV-associated TCR beta chains appeared HLA-restricted, with HLA associations seemingly driven largely by CMV exposure. A later analysis found that TCR association rates varied across HLA loci, with DRB1 alleles showing the most associated TCRs and HLA-C alleles the fewest. A further reported finding was that TCR beta sequences accurately predicted the HLA-A and HLA-B alleles for most subjects in the first cohort. A total of some 180 TCR beta chains were listed by the study as associated with cytomegalovirus. Correlated functional status among segregating V segments might reflect linkage disequilibrium, but an unknown experimental factor could not be ruled out. Strong co-occurrence of HLA alleles, especially DR and DQ, made assigning TCR associations to individual alleles difficult. The classifier was reported to diagnose cytomegalovirus status with high specificity and sensitivity in both the original and validation cohorts. Immune exposure information for the cohort was limited to CMV serostatus. Broadly in line with IMGT annotations, most TCR beta V segments showed up in productive rearrangements about 87% or about 30% of the time in an earlier analysis of several hundred of the donors. Because HLA typing was missing for some donors at each locus, association tests included only the typed subset. While some public TCRs were present in many individuals, most TCR sequences turned up only very rarely across donors. Three of the identified cytomegalovirus-associated TCR beta chains were confirmed in vitro to be specific for cytomegalovirus antigens. A later genetic analysis reported fewer N-insertions in productive TCRs among donors in an Asian-associated ancestry cluster than the roughly 640-donor mean. Sequencing depth was assumed to be roughly uniform across donors in the presence/absence analyses, though that assumption may not hold. The earlier analysis of 587 of the donors excluded about 16 rarely observed V segments, including chromosome 9 orphons, because counts were too low. In a later analysis, HLA-associated TCR beta chains were found to be more clonally expanded and to have lower generation probabilities than equally common non-associated chains. Some IMGT-functional V segments, including TRBV6-2 and TRBV6-3, could not be distinguished by the 87-base-pair reads and were therefore excluded. A cluster of highly shared sequence variants was judged likely to be a technical artifact of the sequencing pipeline. The authors suggested that the approach could potentially be generalized to other disease states and immunological phenotypes. In a later analysis, several top co-occurrence clusters were reported to appear linked to parvovirus B19, influenza, CMV and Epstein-Barr virus. Specific HLA alleles were associated with about 17,000 TCR beta sequences at a false discovery rate of 0.05 in a later analysis. This cohort had only TCR beta chains sequenced, and the lack of alpha or paired-chain data limited which features could be detected. An association between a missense DCLRE1C variant and V-gene and J-gene trimming of TCR beta chains was found in a later genetic analysis and replicated in an independent cohort.

The cohort consisted of some 730 healthy bone marrow donors. At the time of sampling, every cohort member was nominally healthy, though immune exposures that went unrecorded were likely present. The donor tested CMV seronegative and was one of the 352 seronegative cohort members. Each donor provided a peripheral blood sample, and peripheral blood mononuclear cells were used for TCR beta sequencing. Genomic DNA extraction from the blood cell samples was performed with the Qiagen DNeasy Blood Extraction Kit. CDR1 is given as SGHAT and CDR2 as FQNNGV, both from the germline V gene. Including the terminal cysteine and phenylalanine, the CDR3 comprises 12 residues. The CDR3 DNA has 36 bases and is translated from base 1. V loses 0 bases, J loses 8 bases, and the germline ends lie 5 bases apart. Turning to this clone: This clone's antigen is unknown. The record has no base qualities; no much larger clone is one base away.

Receptor amplification or capture employed the immunoSEQ multiplex PCR assay. For the multiplex PCR, a mixture combining 60 forward primers for TCR Vbeta segments and 13 reverse primers for TCR Jbeta segments was used. The CDR3 region of rearranged TCR beta genes was amplified from genomic DNA with a multiplex PCR assay. On the Illumina HiSeq System, the amplified TCR beta libraries were sequenced as 87-base-pair reads. In the source study's methods: A later analysis counted tens of millions of unique TCR beta chains across the 650 to 800 repertoires, and some 11 million of these chains were shared by at least two donors. A nearest-neighbor algorithm error-corrected the raw reads and collapsed the reads into unique sequences, merging closely related sequences to remove PCR and sequencing errors. Alignment of CDR3 sequences to IMGT reference sequences was used to assign V, D and J gene segments. Each retained sequence needed at least a six-nucleotide match to both a V gene segment and a J gene segment. Rearrangements were classified as productive when the CDR3 lacked stop codons and remained in frame with V and J, and all other rearrangements were classified as non-productive. Following IMGT convention, CDR3 was defined as the stretch from the second conserved V-encoded cysteine to the conserved J-encoded phenylalanine. The earlier analysis of roughly 590 of the donors excluded sequences that lacked an unambiguous match to a single V gene segment. In an earlier analysis of a few hundred of the donors, a V segment was called functional when productive rearrangements were above 56.7%, and segregating when the standard deviation between donors exceeded 5%. A statistical classification framework was built to diagnose cytomegalovirus status from the catalog of TCR beta chain sequences. V and J gene assignment, in a later analysis, came from comparing TCR nucleotide sequences with IMGT/GENE-DB human TR gene sequences. In a later analysis, CDR3 sequences and most-parsimonious VDJ recombination scenarios were assigned using the TCRdist pipeline. A later analysis defined each TCR beta chain by its CDR3 amino acid sequence plus V-gene family, and excluded reads lacking a unique V-gene family. As a way to deal with suspected cross-contamination and a sequencing artifact, a later analysis dropped over 550 nucleotide sequences that were highly shared and had low generation probability. For each public chain, a later analysis derived a clonal expansion index from normalized ranks of inferred template counts within each repertoire. In a later analysis, generation probabilities were computed using a VDJ recombination model fitted to out-of-frame rearrangements, and the results were checked against IGoR. In a later analysis, TCR-TCR, TCR-HLA and TCR-CMV co-occurrence was scored with hypergeometric tests, and a repertoire-size bias correction was applied to TCR pairs. To estimate false discovery rates, a later analysis permuted the HLA or CMV assignments 20 times. In a later analysis, co-occurring TCRs were grouped using DBSCAN, with TCRdist sequence similarity added in when clustering inside HLA-allele-positive subsets. Co-occurrence clustering excluded repertoires with fewer than 30,000 or more than 120,000 public chains, plus five with anomalous nucleotide sharing. TCRdb limited this immuneACCESS table to in-frame rearrangements with V and J called. A share of clones is missing; checked studies link under half to unresolved V genes, and the rest is unexplained. D and trimming were read from the DNA, whereas the V and J calls and clone size are those reported in that table. In this sample the table shows 150,000 to 200,000 clones, 85% of which occur a single time. The top ten clones comprise around 2.3% of the sample.

The source of this sequence is a woman aged 45-59 years in good health and CMV-seronegative. The rearrangement joined TRBV11-2 to TRBJ2-1; the D gene is not confidently resolved. Sequencing used PBMCs. The DNA sequence is TGTGCCAGCAGCTTAGACGGGTATGAGCAGTTCTTC. It is translated as CASSLDGYEQFF.